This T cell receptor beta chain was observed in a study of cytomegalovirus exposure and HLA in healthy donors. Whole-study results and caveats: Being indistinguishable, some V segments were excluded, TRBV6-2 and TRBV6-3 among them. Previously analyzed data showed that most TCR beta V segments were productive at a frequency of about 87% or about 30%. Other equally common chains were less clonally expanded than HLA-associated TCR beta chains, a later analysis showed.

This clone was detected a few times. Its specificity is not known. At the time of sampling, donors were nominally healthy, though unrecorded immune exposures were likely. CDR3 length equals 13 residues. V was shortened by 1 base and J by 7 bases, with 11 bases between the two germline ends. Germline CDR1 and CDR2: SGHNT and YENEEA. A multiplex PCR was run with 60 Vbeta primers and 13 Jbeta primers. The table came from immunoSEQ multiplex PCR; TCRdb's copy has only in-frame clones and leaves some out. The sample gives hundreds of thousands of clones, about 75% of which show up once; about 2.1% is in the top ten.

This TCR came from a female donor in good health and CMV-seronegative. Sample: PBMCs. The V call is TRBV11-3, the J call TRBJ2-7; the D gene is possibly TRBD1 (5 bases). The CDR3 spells CASSLAWGLEQYF. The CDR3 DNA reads TGTGCCAGCAGCTTAGCTTGGGGCCTTGAGCAGTACTTC. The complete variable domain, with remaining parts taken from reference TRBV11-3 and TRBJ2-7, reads EAGVVQSPRYKIIEKKQPVAFWCNPISGHNTLYWYLQNLGQGPELLIRYENEEAVDDSQLPKDRFSAERLKGVDSTLKIQPAELGDSAVYLCASSLAWGLEQYFGPGTRLTVT.